This entry is about one T cell receptor (beta chain). The antigen is unknown. V lost 3 bases and J lost 8, with 16 bases in between. The CDR3 extends over 13 amino acids. CDR1 and CDR2 (germline): DFQATT, SNEGSKA (reference sequence). With a J-beta primer mix and a sample-barcoded 5' primer, a second PCR ran about 7 to 11 cycles. TCRdb recomputed calls from the 5' RACE reads with MiXCR, one row per CDR3 protein. The repertoire holds around 800,000 distinct CDR3 sequences, with 35% to 50% as singletons. The sample providers were healthy Caucasian people from Russia, aged about 6 to 95. The record originates from a study of blood T cells in healthy people across ages. Study findings and constraints: The authors considered diversity estimates from one million T cells to be underestimates. The long-lived group displayed more naive CD4+ cells, plus higher diversity, than the aged donors did. Naive T cell percentage strongly correlated with TCR beta diversity.

This receptor was identified in an elderly man in good health. This chain joins TRBV20-1 and TRBJ1-2; a possible D gene is TRBD1 (6 bases). The specimen sequenced was blood. The CDR3 reads CSASPVQGRGYTF. DNA for the CDR3: TGCAGTGCTAGTCCCGTTCAGGGGCGAGGCTACACCTTC.